One T cell receptor (beta chain) is described in this entry. Trimming cost V 4 bases and J 4 bases; bases outside gene matches: 6. This CDR3 comprises 15 residues. Per the germline V gene, CDR1 is SGHRS and CDR2 is YFSETQ. The data belong to a study of beta chain features in type 1 diabetes. Expressed TCRB transcripts were sequenced after all isolated RNA was converted to cDNA. TCRdb keeps only in-frame clones here, not all; method: immunoSEQ multiplex PCR. The sample contains about 320,000 clones, about 14% of which appear only once. The sample taken for sequencing was central memory CD4+ T cells from blood. This receptor was obtained from a man aged 30 to 45 in good health. The rearrangement links TRBV5-1 to TRBJ2-3, with 10 positions matching TRBD2. The CDR3 is CASSLPSGGADTQYF. The CDR3 DNA reads as TGCGCCAGCAGCCTCCCCAGCGGGGGGGCAGATACGCAGTATTTT.